This paragraph reports one T cell receptor beta chain. These data originate in a study of blood T cell repertoires in COVID-19. Whole-study context: There were acute and convalescent COVID-19 samples, and they came from the United States, Italy and Spain. Nucleic acid was either cDNA or gDNA, and it came from T cells, B-cell-depleted T cells, or PBMCs.

As processed by the authors: Amplification from reference gene primers served as the basis for estimated nucleated cell counts. Generated by immunoSEQ multiplex PCR, the TCRdb table keeps only in-frame clones and is missing some. For V, J and clone size, that table is used; D and trimming come from the DNA. This table holds 140,000 to 150,000 clones, approximately 82% found once. The germline V and J ends were trimmed by 2 bases and 1 base, with 7 bases remaining between them. From germline, CDR1 is KGHDR and CDR2 SFDVKD. This CDR3 has 15 residues. Specimen: peripheral blood. This receptor was identified in a man aged 55-75 years with active or convalescent COVID-19. The V call is TRBV24-1, the J call TRBJ2-2; D unclear. Here the CDR3 reads CATSDSVGNTGELFF. CDR3 DNA: TGTGCCACCAGTGATTCCGTCGGGAACACCGGGGAGCTGTTTTTT.